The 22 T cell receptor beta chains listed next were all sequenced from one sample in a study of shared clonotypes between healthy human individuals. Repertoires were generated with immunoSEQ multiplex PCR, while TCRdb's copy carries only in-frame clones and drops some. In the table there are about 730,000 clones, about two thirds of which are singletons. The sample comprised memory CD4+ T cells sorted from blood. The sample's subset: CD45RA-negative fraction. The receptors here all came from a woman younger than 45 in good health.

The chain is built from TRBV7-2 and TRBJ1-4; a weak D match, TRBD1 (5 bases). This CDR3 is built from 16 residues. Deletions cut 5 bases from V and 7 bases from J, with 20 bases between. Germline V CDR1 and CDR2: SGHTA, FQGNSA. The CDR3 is CASSRRSSVGTEKLFF. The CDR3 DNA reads TGTGCCAGCAGCCGACGAAGTTCCGTGGGGACTGAAAAACTGTTTTTT.

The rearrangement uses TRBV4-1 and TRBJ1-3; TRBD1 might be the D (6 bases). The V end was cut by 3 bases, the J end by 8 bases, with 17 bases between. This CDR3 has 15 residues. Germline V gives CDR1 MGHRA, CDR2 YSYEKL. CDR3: CASSQLLTGEHTIYF. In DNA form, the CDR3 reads TGCGCCAGCAGCCAGCTATTGACAGGAGAGCACACCATATATTTT.

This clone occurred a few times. The CDR3 here is CATSRGLAGAGETQYF. In DNA form, the CDR3 reads TGTGCCACCAGCCGGGGACTAGCGGGAGCAGGAGAGACCCAGTACTTC. This chain joins TRBV15 and TRBJ2-5; TRBD2 agrees at 14 bases. V lost 5 bases and J lost 4; bases outside the gene matches: 6. CDR1 and CDR2 (germline): LNHNV, YYDKDF (reference sequence). The CDR3 is 16 residues long.

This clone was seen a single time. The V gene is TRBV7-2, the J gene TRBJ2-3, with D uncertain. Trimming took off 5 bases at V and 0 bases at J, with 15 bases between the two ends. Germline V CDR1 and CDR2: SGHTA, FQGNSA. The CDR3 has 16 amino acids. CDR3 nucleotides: TGTGCCAGCAGCAAAGACGGCCCCGGAAGCACAGATACGCAGTATTTT. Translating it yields CASSKDGPGSTDTQYF.

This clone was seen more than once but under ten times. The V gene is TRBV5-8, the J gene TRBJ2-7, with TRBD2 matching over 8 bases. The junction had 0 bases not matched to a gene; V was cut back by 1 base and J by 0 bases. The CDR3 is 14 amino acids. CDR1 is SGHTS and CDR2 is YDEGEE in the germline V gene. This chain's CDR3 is CASSLTSGSYEQYF. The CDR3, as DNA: TGTGCCAGCAGCTTGACTAGCGGCTCCTACGAGCAGTACTTC.

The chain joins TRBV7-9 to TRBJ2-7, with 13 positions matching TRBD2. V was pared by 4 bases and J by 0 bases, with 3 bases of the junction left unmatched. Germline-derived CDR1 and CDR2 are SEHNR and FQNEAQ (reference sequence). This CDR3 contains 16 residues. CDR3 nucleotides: TGTGCCAGCAGCTACTGGACTAGCGGGAGCTCCTACGAGCAGTACTTC. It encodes CASSYWTSGSSYEQYF.

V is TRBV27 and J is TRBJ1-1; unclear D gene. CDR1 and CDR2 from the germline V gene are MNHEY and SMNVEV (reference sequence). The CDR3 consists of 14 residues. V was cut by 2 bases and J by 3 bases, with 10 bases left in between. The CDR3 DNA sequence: TGTGCCAGCAGTTTAATGGGAGGTGACACTGAAGCTTTCTTT. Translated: CASSLMGGDTEAFF.

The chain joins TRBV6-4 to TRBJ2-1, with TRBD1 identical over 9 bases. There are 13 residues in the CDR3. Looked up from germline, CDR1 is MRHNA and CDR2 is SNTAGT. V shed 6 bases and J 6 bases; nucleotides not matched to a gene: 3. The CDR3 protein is CASRKTGGNEQFF. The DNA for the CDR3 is TGTGCCAGCAGGAAGACAGGGGGCAATGAGCAGTTCTTC.

CDR3 residues: CASSPWRLQGYEQYF. Written as DNA, the CDR3 is TGTGCCAGCTCACCATGGAGGCTACAGGGCTACGAGCAGTACTTC. V gene TRBV18 combines with J gene TRBJ2-7, with TRBD1 as a possible D gene (6 bases). Deletions cut 2 bases from V and 3 bases from J, with 14 bases between. The CDR3 runs 15 residues. Germline CDR1 is KGHSH and CDR2 is LQKENI.

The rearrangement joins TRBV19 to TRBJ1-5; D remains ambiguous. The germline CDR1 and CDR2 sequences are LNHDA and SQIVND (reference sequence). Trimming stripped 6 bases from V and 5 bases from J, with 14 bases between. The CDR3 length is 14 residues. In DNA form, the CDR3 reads TGTGCCAGTAGACTGGACGGAAATTATCAGCCCCAGCATTTT. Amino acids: CASRLDGNYQPQHF.

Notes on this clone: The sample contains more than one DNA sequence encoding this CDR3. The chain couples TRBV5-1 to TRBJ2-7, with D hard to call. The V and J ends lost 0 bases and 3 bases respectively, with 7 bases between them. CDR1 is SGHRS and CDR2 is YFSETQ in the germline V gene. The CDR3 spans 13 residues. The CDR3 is CASSLVRSYEQYF. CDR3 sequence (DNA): TGCGCCAGCAGCTTGGTGCGCAGCTACGAGCAGTACTTC.

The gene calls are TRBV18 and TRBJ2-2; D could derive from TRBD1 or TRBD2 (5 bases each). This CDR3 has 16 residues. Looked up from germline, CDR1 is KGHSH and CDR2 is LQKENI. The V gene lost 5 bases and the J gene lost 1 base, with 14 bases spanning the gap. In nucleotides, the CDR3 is TGTGCCAGCTCAGCTAGGGACGGCAAGAACACCGGGGAGCTGTTTTTT. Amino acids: CASSARDGKNTGELFF.

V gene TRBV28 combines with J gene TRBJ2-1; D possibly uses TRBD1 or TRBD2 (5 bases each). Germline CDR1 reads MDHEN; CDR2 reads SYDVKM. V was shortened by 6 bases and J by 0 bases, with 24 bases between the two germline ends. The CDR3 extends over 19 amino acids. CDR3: CASSTPTPGPRSSYNEQFF. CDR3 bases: TGTGCCAGCAGCACCCCAACTCCGGGGCCGCGGAGCTCCTACAATGAGCAGTTCTTC.

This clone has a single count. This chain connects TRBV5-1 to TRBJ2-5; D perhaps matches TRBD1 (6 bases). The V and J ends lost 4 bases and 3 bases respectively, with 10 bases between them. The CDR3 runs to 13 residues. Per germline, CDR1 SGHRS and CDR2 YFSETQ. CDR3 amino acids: CASSHRDKETQYF. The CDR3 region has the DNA TGCGCCAGCAGCCACAGGGACAAAGAGACCCAGTACTTC. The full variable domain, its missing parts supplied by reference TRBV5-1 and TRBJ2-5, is KAGVTQTPRYLIKTRGQQVTLSCSPISGHRSVSWYQQTPGQGLQFLFEYFSETQRNKGNFPGRFSGRQFSNSRSEMNVSTLELGDSALYLCASSHRDKETQYFGPGTRLLVL.

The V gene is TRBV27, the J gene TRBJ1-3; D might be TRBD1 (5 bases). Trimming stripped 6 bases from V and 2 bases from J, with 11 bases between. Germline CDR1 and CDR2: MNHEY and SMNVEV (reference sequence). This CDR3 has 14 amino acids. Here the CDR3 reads CASRGDLAGNTIYF. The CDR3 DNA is TGTGCCAGCAGGGGGGATCTGGCTGGAAACACCATATATTTT.

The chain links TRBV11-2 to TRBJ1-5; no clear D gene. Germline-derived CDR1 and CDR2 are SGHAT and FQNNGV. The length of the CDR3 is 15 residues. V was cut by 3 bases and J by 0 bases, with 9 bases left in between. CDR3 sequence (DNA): TGTGCCAGCAGCTTTGTGATGGGTAGCAATCAGCCCCAGCATTTT. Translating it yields CASSFVMGSNQPQHF.

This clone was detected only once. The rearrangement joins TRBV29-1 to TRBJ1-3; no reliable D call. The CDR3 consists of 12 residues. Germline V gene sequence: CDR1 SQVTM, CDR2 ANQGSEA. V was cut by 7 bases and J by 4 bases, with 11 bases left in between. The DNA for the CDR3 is TGCAGCGCCGCGGACGGAGGAAACACCATATATTTT. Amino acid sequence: CSAADGGNTIYF.

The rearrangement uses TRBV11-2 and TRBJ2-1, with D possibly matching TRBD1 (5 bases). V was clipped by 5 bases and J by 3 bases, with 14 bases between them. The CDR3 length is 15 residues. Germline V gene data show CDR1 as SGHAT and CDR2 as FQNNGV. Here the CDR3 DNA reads TGTGCCAGCAGCCAGGGCTCGGGCCTCTACAATGAGCAGTTCTTC. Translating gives CASSQGSGLYNEQFF.

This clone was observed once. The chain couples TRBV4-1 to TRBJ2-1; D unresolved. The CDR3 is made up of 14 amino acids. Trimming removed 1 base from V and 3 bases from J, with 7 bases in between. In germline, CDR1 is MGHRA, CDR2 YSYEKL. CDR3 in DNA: TGCGCCAGCAGCCAAGTCGACCTCTACAATGAGCAGTTCTTC. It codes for CASSQVDLYNEQFF.

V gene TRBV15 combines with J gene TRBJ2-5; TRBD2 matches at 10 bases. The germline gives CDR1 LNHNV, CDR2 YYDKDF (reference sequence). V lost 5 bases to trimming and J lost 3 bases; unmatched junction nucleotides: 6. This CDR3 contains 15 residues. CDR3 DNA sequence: TGTGCCACCAGCGGGGGACTAGCGTTCGAAGAGACCCAGTACTTC. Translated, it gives CATSGGLAFEETQYF.

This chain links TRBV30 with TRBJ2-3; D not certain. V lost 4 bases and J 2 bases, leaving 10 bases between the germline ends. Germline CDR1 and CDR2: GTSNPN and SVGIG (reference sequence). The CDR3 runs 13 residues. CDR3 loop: CAWTQGHTDTQYF. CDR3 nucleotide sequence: TGTGCCTGGACCCAAGGGCACACAGATACGCAGTATTTT.

The CDR3 loop is CASSRPGQGAYEQYF. The CDR3 region has the DNA TGTGCCAGCAGTCGACCGGGACAGGGAGCCTACGAGCAGTACTTC. The chain uses TRBV28 and TRBJ2-7; 9 nucleotides match TRBD1. The ends lost 5 bases at V and 2 bases at J; junction bases unmatched: 7. Germline V gives CDR1 MDHEN, CDR2 SYDVKM. CDR3 length: 15 residues.